Below are 30 T cell receptor beta chains sequenced from a single sample in a study of tumor-infiltrating lymphocytes in primary liver carcinoma. TCR beta cDNA was reverse-transcribed from roughly 520 ng of total RNA. The reaction used a constant-region primer and ProtoScript II reverse transcriptase. Libraries for TCR beta were built through three nested multiplex PCR rounds, which together made up a slightly modified ARM-PCR procedure. Forward primers for TRBV1-TRBV30 and a C-beta reverse primer served the first two PCR rounds, at approximately 10 cycles each. One entry per CDR3 protein results from TCRdb running MiXCR on the multiplex PCR reads. The sample yields about 180,000 distinct CDR3 sequences, roughly 60% seen once. The study extracted blood RNA from unsorted whole blood and also extracted germline DNA. Sequencing used peripheral blood. The receptors were gathered from a middle-aged man with primary liver carcinoma and hepatitis B virus infection.

The genes are TRBV5-6 and TRBJ2-6; D ambiguous. CDR3 size: 15 residues. Looked up from germline, CDR1 is SGHDT and CDR2 is YYEEEE. Trimming took off 6 bases at V and 6 bases at J, with 16 bases between the two ends. The CDR3 protein is CASTATGLEANVLTF. In DNA, the CDR3 is TGTGCCAGCACCGCGACTGGGCTAGAGGCCAACGTCCTGACTTTC.

J is TRBJ2-7 and V is TRBV7-9; D is tentatively TRBD1 or TRBD2 (5 bases each). Germline V gene data show CDR1 as SEHNR and CDR2 as FQNEAQ (reference sequence). The CDR3 runs to 15 residues. V was cut by 1 base and J by 1 base, with 11 bases left in between. The CDR3 nucleotides read TGTGCCAGCAGCTTAGGAGGGGCGGAATCCTACGAGCAGTACTTC. Translation: CASSLGGAESYEQYF.

Details on this clonotype: Given a much more abundant clone one base away, this may be a read error. V usage is TRBV29-1 and J usage is TRBJ2-5; D tentatively fits TRBD1 or TRBD2 (6 bases each). Trimming left V 3 bases short and J 3 bases short, with 14 bases between. The CDR3 is 14 amino acids. From germline, CDR1 is SQVTM and CDR2 ANQGSEA. DNA for the CDR3: TGCAGCGTTGACCCGGGGGCTGGGGAAGAGACCCAGTACTTC. Its translation is CSVDPGAGEETQYF.

Concerning this clonotype: The junction departs from the called germline gene at one end, perhaps through a read error. The J gene is TRBJ2-2, the V gene TRBV11-2, with 7 bases matching TRBD2. This CDR3 comprises 16 residues. Germline values: CDR1 SGHAT, CDR2 FQNNGV. As DNA, the CDR3 is TGTGTCAGCAGCTTAGCAGGCGGGAGCGACACCGGGGAGCTGTCTTTT. It specifies CVSSLAGGSDTGELSF.

This clonotype occurred many times. V and J are TRBV29-1 and TRBJ2-1; TRBD2 matches 8 bases. Per the germline V gene, CDR1 is SQVTM and CDR2 is ANQGSEA. This CDR3 contains 13 residues. Trimming removed 4 bases from V and 3 bases from J; junction bases left unmatched: 2. DNA for the CDR3: TGCAGCGTTGCGGGAGGGCTCTACAATGAGCAGTTCTTC. It translates to CSVAGGLYNEQFF.

The rearrangement joins TRBV28 to TRBJ2-1; D gene ambiguous. Trimming removed 7 bases from V and 1 base from J, with 11 bases in between. Germline V gene sequence: CDR1 MDHEN, CDR2 SYDVKM. The CDR3 length is 14 residues. DNA of the CDR3: TGTGCCAGCACTCCGTGGGGTTCCTACAATGAGCAGTTCTTC. This sequence encodes CASTPWGSYNEQFF.

The chain recombines TRBV5-1 with TRBJ1-4; perhaps TRBD1 as D (6 bases). In germline, CDR1 is SGHRS, CDR2 YFSETQ. The CDR3 length is 14 residues. V was trimmed by 4 bases and J by 6 bases, leaving 13 bases between them. CDR3 protein: CASSPGDVDEKLFF. The DNA for the CDR3 is TGCGCCAGCAGCCCAGGGGATGTCGATGAAAAACTGTTTTTT.

The genes are TRBV2 and TRBJ1-5, with a tentative D call TRBD1 (5 bases). CDR3 length: 14 amino acids. Germline V lookup: CDR1 SNHLY, CDR2 FYNNEI. V was pared by 6 bases and J by 2 bases, with 11 bases between. In DNA form, the CDR3 reads TGTGCCAGCAGCCCCGGGGACCGCAATCAGCCCCAGCATTTT. Translation: CASSPGDRNQPQHF.

This clonotype has only one observation. The J gene is TRBJ2-7, the V gene TRBV11-2, with 7 bases aligning to TRBD2. The CDR3 runs 14 residues. CDR1 is SGHAT, CDR2 FQNNGV, per germline. J lost 9 bases, V lost 5 bases, and 13 bases had no gene match. CDR3 coding DNA: TGTGCCAGCAGCGCGGTACCGGGACTATATGGGCAGTACTTC. Its protein product is CASSAVPGLYGQYF.

About this clonotype itself: Germline and junction disagree at one end, which may indicate a read error. The J gene is TRBJ2-1, the V gene TRBV10-2; 12 bases are a match to TRBD2. Germline CDR1 is WSHSY and CDR2 is SAAADI. The CDR3 is 15 residues long. CDR3 in amino acids: CAGSPGTSGCNEQFF. CDR3 DNA: TGCGCCGGCAGTCCCGGGACTAGCGGGTGCAATGAGCAGTTCTTC.

The chain carries TRBV28 and TRBJ1-1; D unresolved. Trimming left V 10 bases short and J 3 bases short, with 21 bases between. Germline CDR1 MDHEN, CDR2 SYDVKM. This CDR3 region has 15 residues. In DNA, the CDR3 is TGTGCCACCAGAGGACCCCAGCATCAGGACACTGAAGCTTTCTTT. Translation: CATRGPQHQDTEAFF.

This clonotype came up a few times. V gene TRBV6-5 combines with J gene TRBJ2-1; weak D call: TRBD2 (5 bases). This CDR3 is 15 amino acids long. Trimming removed 2 bases from V and 7 bases from J, with 15 bases in between. Germline CDR1 is MNHEY and CDR2 is SVGAGI. The CDR3 DNA reads TGTGCCAGCAGTTACAGGTCGATCACGGGGAATGAGCAGTTCTTC. Translation: CASSYRSITGNEQFF.

Turning to this clonotype: The germline gene is not matched at one end of the junction; a read error may be the cause. The chain employs TRBV6-2 or TRBV6-3 and TRBJ2-3; tentative D call: TRBD2 (5 bases). Germline loops: CDR1 MNHEY, CDR2 SVGEGT. This CDR3 is 14 amino acids long. The CDR3 reads CASRPSLLEDMQYF. In nucleotides, the CDR3 is TGTGCCAGCAGACCTAGCTTACTGGAGGATATGCAGTATTTT.

The chain joins TRBV5-1 to TRBJ2-7; D gene unclear. Germline V CDR1 and CDR2: SGHRS, YFSETQ. The CDR3 consists of 14 residues. V lost 2 bases, J lost 3 bases, and 12 bases lay in between. The CDR3 spells CASSLSTIYYEQYF. Here the CDR3 DNA reads TGCGCCAGCAGCTTATCGACGATTTACTACGAGCAGTACTTC.

Comments on this clonotype: Here the CDR3 omits its conserved ending phenylalanine or tryptophan, so a read error is the likely source. The chain has TRBV7-9 and TRBJ2-3; possible D gene TRBD1, 6 bases. Matching the DNA end better, TRBJ1-5 makes the J call doubtful. The CDR3 length is 13 residues. CDR1 and CDR2 from the germline V gene are SEHNR and FQNEAQ (reference sequence). The DNA of the CDR3 is TGTGCCAGCAGCGACCGGACAGTCGATACGCAGCATCTT. Its protein product is CASSDRTVDTQHL.

J is TRBJ1-4 and V is TRBV11-2, with no clear D. This CDR3 region has 14 residues. From germline, CDR1 is SGHAT and CDR2 FQNNGV. The ends were cut back, 7 bases at V and 8 bases at J, with 17 bases in the middle. CDR3 in DNA: TGTGCCAGCACCGACATGGTGGAGCGAGAAAAACTGTTTTTT. This sequence encodes CASTDMVEREKLFF.

Of note for this clonotype: The junction departs from germline at one end; a sequencing error may be responsible. V gene TRBV5-5 combines with J gene TRBJ2-3; D could derive from TRBD1 or TRBD2 (5 bases each). Germline V gene data show CDR1 as SGHKS and CDR2 as YYEKEE (reference sequence). The CDR3 spans 18 residues. CDR3 sequence (DNA): TGTACCAGCAGCTGGGAGAGTTTCGGGGCCAGGAGCACAGATACGCAGTATTTT. Amino acids: CTSSWESFGARSTDTQYF.

On this clonotype: The junction departs from the called germline gene at one end, perhaps through a read error. This chain joins TRBV11-2 and TRBJ2-7; 10 nucleotides align to TRBD2. The CDR3 consists of 16 residues. Looked up from germline, CDR1 is SGHAT and CDR2 is FQNNGV. The DNA for the CDR3 is TGTGCCAGCAGCTTTGGGACTAGCGATTGGGCCTACGAACAGTACTTC. This codes for CASSFGTSDWAYEQYF.

The chain recombines TRBV30 with TRBJ2-5, with D uncertain. This CDR3 has 12 amino acids. The V end lost 2 bases, the J end lost 3 bases, and 7 bases lay between the germline ends. Germline V gene data show CDR1 as GTSNPN and CDR2 as SVGIG (reference sequence). The CDR3 is CAWSWTEETQYF. In DNA, the CDR3 is TGTGCCTGGAGTTGGACCGAAGAGACCCAGTACTTC.

As DNA, the CDR3 is TGTGCCAGCAGGGCCCAGAACACAGATACGCAGTATTTT. Protein: CASRAQNTDTQYF. This sequence joins TRBV6-1 and TRBJ2-3; the D is unclear. Trimming pared 6 bases from V and 2 bases from J, leaving 9 bases between. This CDR3 is built from 13 residues. CDR1 is MNHNS, CDR2 SASEGT, per germline.

The chain combines TRBV11-1 with TRBJ2-5, with a tentative D call TRBD2 (5 bases). Germline V lookup: CDR1 SGHAT, CDR2 FQDESV (reference sequence). There are 17 residues in the CDR3. Trimming removed 1 base from V and 2 bases from J, with 17 bases in between. Here the CDR3 DNA reads TGTGCCAGCAGCTTAGGTTTAGCGCATGAATTACAAGAGACCCAGTACTTC. Amino acid sequence: CASSLGLAHELQETQYF.

In this sample, this clonotype turned up many times. The gene calls are TRBV29-1 and TRBJ1-2; D remains ambiguous. In germline, CDR1 is SQVTM, CDR2 ANQGSEA. CDR3 length: 9 residues. V lost 0 bases, J lost 7 bases, and 0 bases lay in between. The CDR3 here is CSVEDGYTF. The CDR3 DNA follows: TGCAGCGTTGAAGATGGCTACACCTTC.

This clonotype has just one count. The chain is built from TRBV29-1 and TRBJ1-1; 11 nucleotides line up with TRBD1. V lost 3 bases, J lost 6 bases, and 6 bases stayed unmatched. This CDR3 has 14 residues. Germline CDR1 is SQVTM and CDR2 is ANQGSEA. CDR3: CSVEYRTGGPEAFF. The CDR3 nucleotides are TGCAGCGTTGAGTATAGGACAGGGGGCCCTGAAGCTTTCTTT. The complete variable domain, with remaining parts taken from reference TRBV29-1 and TRBJ1-1, reads SAVISQKPSRDICQRGTSLTIQCQVDSQVTMMFWYRQQPGQSLTLIATANQGSEATYESGFVIDKFPISRPNLTFSTLTVSNMSPEDSSIYLCSVEYRTGGPEAFFGQGTRLTVV.

Regarding this clonotype: Possible read error: a much larger clone is one base away. Since no conserved phenylalanine or tryptophan closes the CDR3, a read error is the likely cause. The chain employs TRBV11-2 and TRBJ2-7, with 9 bases matching TRBD2. The CDR3 length is 15 residues. CDR1 is SGHAT and CDR2 is FQNNGV in the germline V gene. J was trimmed by 2 bases and V by 0 bases; bases with no gene match: 2. The CDR3, as DNA: TGTGCCAGCAGCTTAGATGCGGGAGGGACCTACGAGCAGTACCTC. Its protein product is CASSLDAGGTYEQYL.

The gene calls are TRBV12-3 or TRBV12-4 and TRBJ2-7, with 14 nucleotides matching TRBD2. Germline trimming cut 5 bases from V and 5 bases from J; bases unmatched to any gene: 2. The CDR3 length is 14 residues. CDR3 amino acids: CASSRGLAGDEQYF. CDR3 in DNA: TGTGCCAGCAGTCGGGGACTAGCGGGAGACGAGCAGTACTTC.

The chain couples TRBV29-1 to TRBJ1-1, with D unclear. The germline V and J ends were trimmed by 5 bases and 1 base, with 8 bases remaining between them. The CDR3 runs to 12 residues. Germline V gene lookup returns CDR1 SQVTM and CDR2 ANQGSEA. The CDR3 here is CSVRLGNTEAFF. Here the CDR3 DNA reads TGCAGCGTTAGGCTGGGGAACACTGAAGCTTTCTTT.

This clonotype showed up just once. The chain uses TRBV6-5 and TRBJ1-6; possible D gene TRBD1, 6 bases. The CDR3 consists of 14 residues. Germline lookup yields CDR1 MNHEY and CDR2 SVGAGI. Trimming took off 5 bases at V and 10 bases at J, with 15 bases between the two ends. The CDR3 sequence: CASSTTGRNSPLHF. CDR3 nucleotides: TGTGCCAGCAGTACTACAGGGAGGAACTCACCCCTCCACTTT.

Remarks on this clonotype: This may stem from a read error, because a much larger clone lies one nucleotide away. The CDR3 loop reads CASSSGVGPSYGQYF. In nucleotides, the CDR3 is TGTGCCAGCAGCTCCGGGGTCGGGCCGTCCTACGGGCAGTACTTC. The V gene is TRBV11-3, the J gene TRBJ2-7; D is perhaps TRBD2 (5 bases). Germline V gene data show CDR1 as SGHNT and CDR2 as YENEEA. The CDR3 totals 15 residues.

This clonotype has just a few counts. The rearrangement joins TRBV14 to TRBJ1-2; 7 nucleotides align to TRBD1. The V gene's germline CDR1 is SGHDN and CDR2 FVKESK. V shed 4 bases and J 1 base; nucleotides not matched to a gene: 6. This CDR3 is 15 amino acids long. DNA for the CDR3: TGTGCCAGCAGCCGCCGGGACAGACTTAACTATGGCTACACCTTC. Its translation: CASSRRDRLNYGYTF.

Note on this clonotype: It may be a read error: a sequence one base away is much more abundant. The chain links TRBV6-1 to TRBJ2-1; 8 nucleotides align to TRBD1. Germline CDR1 and CDR2: MNHNS and SASEGT. The length of the CDR3 is 17 residues. The V segment lost 2 bases and the J segment 6 bases; nucleotides outside the gene matches: 12. The CDR3 DNA reads TGTGCCAGCAGTGAAAGGGAGGTTTGGCAGGGGGCCAATGAGCAGTTCTTC. Translating gives CASSEREVWQGANEQFF.